This T cell receptor (beta chain) was sequenced during a study of blood T cell repertoires in COVID-19. As for the study in general: Acute and convalescent COVID-19 specimens originated in the United States, Italy and Spain. Sources were T cells, B-cell-depleted T cells, or PBMCs; the material itself was cDNA or gDNA.

As processed by the authors: The authors estimated nucleated cell counts from reference gene primer amplification. Repertoires were generated with immunoSEQ multiplex PCR, while TCRdb's copy carries only in-frame clones and drops some. V and J calls and clone size come straight from that table; D and trimming were deduced from the DNA. The table has roughly 250,000 clones, approximately 79% seen once. In germline, CDR1 is LGHNA, CDR2 YNFKEQ. With 0 bases removed from V and 4 bases from J, the gap between germline ends came to 12 bases. The CDR3 extends over 16 amino acids. The sequence was collected from a woman older than 75 with active or convalescent COVID-19. The chain combines TRBV4-2 with TRBJ1-4; possibly TRBD1 for D (6 bases). Sequencing input: peripheral blood. The chain's CDR3 is CASSQDATGDNEKLFF. The CDR3 DNA reads as TGTGCCAGCAGCCAAGATGCGACAGGAGATAATGAAAAACTGTTTTTT.